A single T cell receptor (beta chain) is shown here with its context. The entry originates in a study of blood T cell repertoires in COVID-19. TCRdb keeps only in-frame clones here, not all; method: immunoSEQ multiplex PCR. The repertoire holds 200,000 to 300,000 clones, 86% seen once, with around 1.5% in the top ten. The sample was peripheral blood. This receptor was obtained from a woman aged 60-70 years who had recovered from COVID-19.

The CDR3 sequence is CASKRQQHSGYTF. CDR3 coding DNA: TGTGCCAGCAAAAGACAGCAACACTCTGGCTACACCTTC. This chain links TRBV6-5 with TRBJ1-2, with a weak D call TRBD1 (5 bases). CDR3 length: 13 amino acids. Germline CDR1 reads MNHEY; CDR2 reads SVGAGI. The V end lost 7 bases, the J end lost 7 bases, and 16 bases lay between the germline ends.